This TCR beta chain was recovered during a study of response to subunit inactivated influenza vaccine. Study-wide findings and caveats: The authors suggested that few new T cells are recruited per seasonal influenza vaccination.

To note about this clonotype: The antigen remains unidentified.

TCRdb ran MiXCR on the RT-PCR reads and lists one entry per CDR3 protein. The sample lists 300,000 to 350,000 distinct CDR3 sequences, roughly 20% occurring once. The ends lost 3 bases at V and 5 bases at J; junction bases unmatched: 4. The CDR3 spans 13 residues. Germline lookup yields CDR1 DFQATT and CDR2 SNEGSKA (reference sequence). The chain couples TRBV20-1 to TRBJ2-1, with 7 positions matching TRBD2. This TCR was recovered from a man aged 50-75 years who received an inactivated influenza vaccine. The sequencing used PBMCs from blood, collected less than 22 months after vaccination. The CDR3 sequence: CSARSGIDNEQFF. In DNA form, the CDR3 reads TGCAGTGCTAGGAGCGGGATAGACAATGAGCAGTTCTTC.